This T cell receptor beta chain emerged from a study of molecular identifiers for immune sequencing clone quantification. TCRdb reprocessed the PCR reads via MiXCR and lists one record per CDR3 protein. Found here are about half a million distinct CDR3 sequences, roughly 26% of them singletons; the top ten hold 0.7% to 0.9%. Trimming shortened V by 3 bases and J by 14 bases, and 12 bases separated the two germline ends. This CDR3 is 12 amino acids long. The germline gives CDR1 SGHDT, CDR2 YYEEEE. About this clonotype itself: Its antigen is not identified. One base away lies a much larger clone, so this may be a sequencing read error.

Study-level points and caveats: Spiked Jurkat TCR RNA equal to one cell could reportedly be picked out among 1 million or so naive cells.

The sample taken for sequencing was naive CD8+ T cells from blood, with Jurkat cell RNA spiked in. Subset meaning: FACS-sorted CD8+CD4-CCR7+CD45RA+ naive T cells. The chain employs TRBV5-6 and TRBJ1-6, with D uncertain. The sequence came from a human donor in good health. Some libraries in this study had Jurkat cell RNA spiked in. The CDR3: CASSYGKAALHF. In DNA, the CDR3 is TGTGCCAGCAGCTATGGAAAGGCGGCCCTCCACTTT.